These T cell receptor beta chains were read from a single sample in a study of T-cell memory formation after mild COVID-19. Each CDR3 protein gets one entry after TCRdb re-called the 5' RACE reads with MiXCR. The table has 200,000 to 250,000 distinct CDR3 sequences, around 9.1% seen once; the top ten hold 3.5%. The sequenced sample consisted of PBMCs or a T cell subset sorted from them (not recorded which). The receptor source for this set is a man aged 18 to 29 who had mild COVID-19 (a few samples of this study predate the infection). Cell type and time point are not known. Both conserved end residues are part of each CDR3. D genes are given only for firm matches. Clone size appears in some rows only: once, few, many, or a class for an expanded clone.

>TRBV9|-|TRBJ2-3|-
TGTGCCAGCAGCGTGAGAGGGGGGGCCAACACAGATACGCAGTATTTT
CASSVRGGANTDTQYF
>TRBV9|-|TRBJ2-7|-
TGTGCCAGCAGCGTAGACAGCCGATCCTACGAGCAGTACTTC
CASSVDSRSYEQYF
>TRBV3-1|-|TRBJ2-5|many
TGTGCCAGCAGCCAAGATCCAGGGCGGGAGACCCAGTACTTC
CASSQDPGRETQYF
>TRBV29-1|TRBD1|TRBJ1-2|-
TGCAGCGTTGAATCGACAGGGGGAGGCTACACCTTC
CSVESTGGGYTF
>TRBV19|-|TRBJ2-6|few
TGTGCCAGTAGAGTCTCTGGGGCCAACGTCCTGACTTTC
CASRVSGANVLTF
>TRBV7-2|TRBD1|TRBJ1-1|few
TGTGCCAGCAGCCGGGGACAGCCTGCAGGGTTGAACACTGAAGCTTTCTTT
CASSRGQPAGLNTEAFF
>TRBV7-9|-|TRBJ2-1|many
TGTGCCAGCAGCCCGGACAGTAATGAGCAGTTCTTC
CASSPDSNEQFF
>TRBV2|TRBD2|TRBJ2-5|-
TGTGCCAGCAGTGGGGGACTAGCGGAGACCCAGTACTTC
CASSGGLAETQYF
>TRBV18|TRBD1|TRBJ2-7|few
TGTGCCAGCTCACCACCTAGGACAGGGGGTTACGAGCAGTACTTC
CASSPPRTGGYEQYF
>TRBV5-1|-|TRBJ2-5|many
TGCGCCAGCAGTCTTGGGTTGGTAGCGGCCGATCAAGAGACCCAGTACTTC
CASSLGLVAADQETQYF
>TRBV5-1|-|TRBJ2-7|-
TGCGCCAGCAGCTTGAGGGTCACCTACGAGCAGTACTTC
CASSLRVTYEQYF
>TRBV28|TRBD1|TRBJ1-2|-
TGTGCCAGCAGTCCCGGGACAGGTGTCTATGGCTACACCTTC
CASSPGTGVYGYTF
>TRBV2|TRBD1|TRBJ1-1|-
TGTGCCAGCAGTGAGGGACAGGGTATCACTGAAGCTTTCTTT
CASSEGQGITEAFF
>TRBV20-1|TRBD1|TRBJ2-3|-
TGCAGTGCTACACCGGGACAGGGCCGCACAGATACGCAGTATTTT
CSATPGQGRTDTQYF
>TRBV15|-|TRBJ1-1|few
TGTGCCACCAGCGGGTACCCGAACACTGAAGCTTTCTTT
CATSGYPNTEAFF
>TRBV9|-|TRBJ1-5|few
TGTGCCAGCAGCGTAAGGAGTAATAGCAATCAGCCCCAGCATTTT
CASSVRSNSNQPQHF
>TRBV10-3|TRBD1|TRBJ1-2|few
TGTGCCACCACTTCCCCCGGGACAGGGGGCCCAAGCGCCTTC
CATTSPGTGGPSAF
>TRBV20-1|TRBD1|TRBJ2-7|-
TGCAGTGCTTGCTGTCGGGACAGTTACGAGCAGTACTTC
CSACCRDSYEQYF
>TRBV4-3|-|TRBJ1-1|-
TGCGCCAGCAGCCAGACAGGCGGGAGGACTGAAGCTTTCTTT
CASSQTGGRTEAFF
>TRBV6-5|-|TRBJ2-3|many
TGTGCCAGCAAAACACGGAGGTATACGGCAGATACGCAGTATTTT
CASKTRRYTADTQYF
>TRBV5-1|-|TRBJ1-2|-
TGCGCCAGCAGGCGACAGTCATCTAACTATGGCTACACCTTC
CASRRQSSNYGYTF
>TRBV5-1|-|TRBJ2-5|-
TGCGCCAGCAGGGAGGGGTTCCAGGAGACCCAGTACTTC
CASREGFQETQYF
>TRBV20-1|-|TRBJ2-5|-
TGCAGTGCAAAGCACGGGGAGACCCAGTACTTC
CSAKHGETQYF
>TRBV5-6|TRBD2|TRBJ2-3|few
TGTGCCAGCAGCTTGCGGGGAGGGGCCCCCGCAGATACGCAGTATTTT
CASSLRGGAPADTQYF
>TRBV11-2|TRBD1|TRBJ2-5|many
TGTGCCAGCAGCCCCTGGACAGGGATGGGAGAGACCCAGTACTTC
CASSPWTGMGETQYF
>TRBV30|-|TRBJ1-1|many
TGTGCCTGGAGTAAAGGGTTAGGAGGGACTGAAGCTTTCTTT
CAWSKGLGGTEAFF
>TRBV7-9|-|TRBJ1-1|few
TGTGCCAGCAGCCAAGACAGCGCTGCGGGCACTGAAGCTTTCTTT
CASSQDSAAGTEAFF
>TRBV10-3|-|TRBJ1-5|many
TGTGCCATCAGTGAGTCTACGGCGACCAAGGCCCAGCATTTT
CAISESTATKAQHF
>TRBV12-3/TRBV12-4|-|TRBJ1-5|-
TGTGCCAGCAGTGCCCAGGATGGCCAGCCCCAGCATTTT
CASSAQDGQPQHF
>TRBV6-5|TRBD2|TRBJ2-3|-
TGTGCCAGCAGTCGACTAGCGGGACGCACAGATACGCAGTATTTT
CASSRLAGRTDTQYF
>TRBV7-3|TRBD1|TRBJ2-5|few
TGTGCCAGCAGCTCTGACAGGGAAGAGACCCAGTACTTC
CASSSDREETQYF
>TRBV2|-|TRBJ1-1|few
TGTGCCAGCAGTGACAGCGTAATGAACACTGAAGCTTTCTTT
CASSDSVMNTEAFF
>TRBV5-6|-|TRBJ2-3|many
TGTGCCAGCCTGGGACTTATCACAGATACGCAGTATTTT
CASLGLITDTQYF
>TRBV12-3/TRBV12-4|-|TRBJ2-3|many
TGTGCCAGCGTAATGACTAGCACAGATACGCAGTATTTT
CASVMTSTDTQYF
>TRBV6-2/TRBV6-3|-|TRBJ2-7|-
TGTGCCAGCAGTTACTCGATCGGTGGGCGGCTCTACGAGCAGTACTTC
CASSYSIGGRLYEQYF